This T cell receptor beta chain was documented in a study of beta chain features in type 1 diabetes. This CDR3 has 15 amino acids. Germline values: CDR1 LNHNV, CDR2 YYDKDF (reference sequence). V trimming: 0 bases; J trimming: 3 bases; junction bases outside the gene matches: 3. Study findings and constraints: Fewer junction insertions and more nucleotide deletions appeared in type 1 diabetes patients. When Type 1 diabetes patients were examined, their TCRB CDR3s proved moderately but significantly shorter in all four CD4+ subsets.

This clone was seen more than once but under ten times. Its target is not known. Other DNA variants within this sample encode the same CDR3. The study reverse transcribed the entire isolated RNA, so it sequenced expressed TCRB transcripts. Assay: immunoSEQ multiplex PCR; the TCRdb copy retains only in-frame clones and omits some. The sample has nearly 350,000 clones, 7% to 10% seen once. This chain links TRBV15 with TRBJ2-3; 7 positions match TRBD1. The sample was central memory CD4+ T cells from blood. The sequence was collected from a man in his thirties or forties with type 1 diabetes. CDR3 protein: CATSRDRGKTDTQYF. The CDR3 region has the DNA TGTGCCACCAGCAGAGACAGGGGGAAAACAGATACGCAGTATTTT.